One sample yielded the 17 T cell receptor beta chains listed below, sequenced in a study of immune heterogeneity within non-small cell lung tumors. With 600 to 700 ng used per sample, the template was genomic DNA from bulk tumor. Spaced far apart, several biopsies were taken from each primary tumor during surgery. The patients were newly diagnosed with non-small cell lung cancer, had not been treated, and had curative surgery. Amplification of TCR beta CDR3 was performed by multiplex PCR with 32 V and 13 J primers. TCRdb reprocessed the multiplex PCR reads via MiXCR and lists one record per CDR3 protein. This table holds 10,000 to 15,000 distinct CDR3 sequences, around a quarter found once. Sequencing used lung tumor tissue. These TCRs come from a man aged 45-65 years with non-small cell lung cancer.

By sample fraction, this clonotype is medium-sized. This chain uses TRBV12-3 or TRBV12-4 with TRBJ2-1, with 9 bases aligning to TRBD1. CDR3 length equals 13 residues. The ends lost 10 bases at V and 7 bases at J; junction bases unmatched: 8. This CDR3 reads CATRPGTGNEQFF. DNA of the CDR3: TGTGCCACCCGTCCCGGGACAGGGAATGAGCAGTTCTTC.

In its sample, this clonotype is medium-sized. The rearrangement joins TRBV28 to TRBJ1-2, with 9 bases aligning to TRBD1. CDR1 is MDHEN, CDR2 SYDVKM, per germline. J gave up 3 bases and V 7 bases, and 12 bases lay outside the gene matches. CDR3 size: 16 residues. CDR3 nucleotides: TGTGCCAGCATAAGCCGCGGGACAGGGACCTACTATGGCTACACCTTC. The encoded protein is CASISRGTGTYYGYTF.

Concerning this clonotype: A single base separates this from a much larger clone, so it may be a read error. The chain carries TRBV29-1 and TRBJ1-2; the match to TRBD1 covers 7 bases. V shed 0 bases, J shed 10 bases, and the junction held 8 bases outside the gene matches. This CDR3 is built from 13 residues. Germline lookup yields CDR1 SQVTM and CDR2 ANQGSEA. The CDR3 nucleotides read TGCAGCGTTGAAGAGACAGGGCAGGGTGTCTACACCTTC. It encodes CSVEETGQGVYTF.

This clonotype has ten or more counts. The V and J genes are TRBV30 and TRBJ1-1, with D perhaps matching TRBD1 (6 bases). V lost 7 bases, J lost 0 bases, and 9 bases lay in between. Germline CDR1 reads GTSNPN; CDR2 reads SVGIG (reference sequence). This CDR3 comprises 12 residues. CDR3 nucleotide sequence: TGTGCCTTTCAGGGGATGAACACTGAAGCTTTCTTT. This encodes CAFQGMNTEAFF.

This clonotype appeared many times. The chain joins TRBV19 to TRBJ2-5, with 10 bases aligning to TRBD1. J was trimmed by 5 bases and V by 5 bases; bases with no gene match: 5. Germline V gene data show CDR1 as LNHDA and CDR2 as SQIVND (reference sequence). CDR3 length: 14 residues. CDR3 sequence reads: CASSDRGRWETQYF. The CDR3 DNA reads TGTGCCAGTAGTGACAGGGGGCGTTGGGAGACCCAGTACTTC.

For this clonotype: A much larger clone differs from this one at a single base, so this may be a read error. This CDR3 fails to terminate in the conserved phenylalanine or tryptophan, so it likely reflects a read error. The chain employs TRBV6-4 and TRBJ1-2; D unclear. V shed 6 bases and J shed 2 bases, with 10 bases lying between them. Germline CDR1 MRHNA, CDR2 SNTAGT. The CDR3 totals 13 residues. The CDR3 sequence: CASRAGNNYGYTL. The CDR3 coding sequence is TGTGCCAGCAGGGCGGGAAACAACTATGGCTACACCTTA.

This clonotype was seen many times. V and J are TRBV5-1 and TRBJ2-1, with 8 positions matching TRBD2. Germline V gives CDR1 SGHRS, CDR2 YFSETQ. The CDR3 has 12 residues. J gave up 8 bases and V 2 bases, and 0 bases lay outside the gene matches. The CDR3 region is CASSFSGDEQFF. CDR3 bases: TGCGCCAGCAGCTTTAGCGGGGATGAGCAGTTCTTC.

This clonotype is termed medium-sized (0.01 to 0.1%). J is TRBJ2-6 and V is TRBV24-1; D is undetermined. Deletions cut 4 bases from V and 3 bases from J, with 6 bases between. The germline V gene has CDR1 KGHDR and CDR2 SFDVKD. This CDR3 spans 14 amino acids. For the CDR3, the DNA is TGTGCCACCAGTGACCAGCTTGGGGCCAACGTCCTGACTTTC. Encoded protein: CATSDQLGANVLTF.

This clonotype turned up a few times. The genes are TRBV30 and TRBJ2-2; D may be TRBD1 or TRBD2 (5 bases each). Trimming cost V 1 base and J 0 bases, with 18 bases left between them. Germline assignment: CDR1 GTSNPN and CDR2 SVGIG (reference sequence). The CDR3 has 18 residues. CDR3 sequence: CAWSDAPGSGANTGELFF. The CDR3 nucleotides read TGTGCCTGGAGTGATGCACCAGGGAGCGGAGCGAACACCGGGGAGCTGTTTTTT.

In its sample, this clonotype was seen many times. The CDR3, as DNA: TGTGCCAGCAGTTTTGCCGACAGGGCTTATGGCTACACCTTC. Amino acid sequence: CASSFADRAYGYTF. The genes are TRBV12-3 or TRBV12-4 and TRBJ1-2, with 7 bases that match TRBD1. The length of the CDR3 is 14 residues. Losses at the gene ends were 3 bases for V and 5 bases for J; bases not matched to a gene: 6.

This clonotype appeared many times. V usage is TRBV6-6 and J usage is TRBJ1-5, with D unresolved. This CDR3 is 17 amino acids long. Germline lookup yields CDR1 MNHNY and CDR2 SVGAGI (reference sequence). The V and J ends lost 2 bases and 2 bases respectively, with 16 bases between them. CDR3 protein: CASSYPDLLRGNQPQHF. CDR3 DNA sequence: TGTGCCAGCAGTTACCCGGACCTTTTGAGAGGCAATCAGCCCCAGCATTTT.

This clonotype was seen at least ten times. V usage is TRBV7-2 and J usage is TRBJ1-6; D remains ambiguous. Germline V gene lookup returns CDR1 SGHTA and CDR2 FQGNSA. Trimming removed 2 bases from V and 0 bases from J, with 8 bases in between. This CDR3 region has 16 residues. CDR3 sequence: CASSLRASSYNSPLHF. The CDR3 DNA follows: TGTGCCAGCAGCTTAAGAGCTAGCTCCTATAATTCACCCCTCCACTTT.

This clonotype was counted at least ten times. The chain recombines TRBV4-1 with TRBJ1-3; tentatively, D is TRBD1 (6 bases). Germline CDR1 is MGHRA and CDR2 is YSYEKL. This CDR3 spans 16 amino acids. V was clipped by 3 bases and J by 2 bases, with 14 bases between them. The CDR3 region is CASSHLLGTTGNTIYF. CDR3 bases: TGCGCCAGCAGCCATCTCCTGGGGACAACTGGAAACACCATATATTTT.

This clonotype was observed many times. The V call is TRBV18, the J call TRBJ2-2; 8 bases fit TRBD2. This CDR3 has 20 amino acids. The V gene's germline CDR1 is KGHSH and CDR2 LQKENI. Trimming removed 3 bases from V and 0 bases from J; junction bases left unmatched: 15. CDR3 protein: CASSPPTLLAGLTNTGELFF. CDR3 DNA: TGTGCCAGCTCACCGCCAACCCTTTTAGCGGGACTCACGAACACCGGGGAGCTGTTTTTT.

This clonotype was recorded at least ten times. The chain has TRBV10-1 and TRBJ1-6, with D hard to call. V shed 9 bases and J shed 0 bases, with 12 bases lying between them. The CDR3 is made up of 15 amino acids. Germline assignment: CDR1 WNHNN and CDR2 SYGVQD (reference sequence). CDR3 loop: CASRAKSSYNSPLHF. The CDR3 nucleotides are TGCGCCAGTCGCGCCAAGAGCTCCTATAATTCACCCCTCCACTTT.

This clonotype is medium-sized (0.01 to 0.1%) within its sample. The chain joins TRBV7-8 to TRBJ2-3; D may be TRBD2 (6 bases). This CDR3 has 14 amino acids. The V gene's germline CDR1 is SGHVS and CDR2 FQNEAQ. Trimming shortened V by 4 bases and J by 1 base, and 9 bases separated the two germline ends. The CDR3 DNA follows: TGTGCCAGCAGCTGGGAGCGGGGCACAGATACGCAGTATTTT. Translated, it gives CASSWERGTDTQYF.

This clonotype was seen repeatedly, ten times or more. This chain connects TRBV11-2 to TRBJ2-5, with D unclear. Germline CDR1 SGHAT, CDR2 FQNNGV. The length of the CDR3 is 13 residues. V lost 5 bases, J lost 4 bases, and 11 bases lay in between. Written as DNA, the CDR3 is TGTGCCAGCAGCCCGACCCTAGGAGAGACCCAGTACTTC. Its protein is CASSPTLGETQYF.